This entry describes one T cell receptor beta chain. Its antigen remains unknown. Use of 60 Vbeta and 13 Jbeta primers characterized the PCR. Profiled with immunoSEQ multiplex PCR; TCRdb holds only in-frame clones, not every one. Of around 200,000 clones listed, approximately 80% were seen once; the top ten hold roughly a tenth. Trimming removed 3 bases at V and 3 bases at J, with 11 bases between. The germline V gene encodes CDR1 SGHAT and CDR2 FQDESV (reference sequence). The CDR3 length is 14 residues. The data derive from a study of cytomegalovirus exposure and HLA in healthy donors. Study at large: A previous analysis identified approximately 120 million unique TCR beta sequences derived from roughly 180 million T cells.

General study results and limits: Earlier analysis yielded a pattern in which most TCR beta V segments were productive about 90% or about 30% of the time. Evidence from a later analysis indicated that most CMV-associated TCR beta chains looked HLA-restricted. A later analysis showed TCR association rates differing by HLA locus, peaking at DRB1 and lowest at HLA-C.

Sequencing was performed on PBMCs. The rearrangement joins TRBV11-1 to TRBJ1-1; perhaps TRBD1 as D (6 bases). This receptor was obtained from a woman between 50 and 59 years old in good health and CMV-seropositive. The CDR3 here is CASSFPTGYTEAFF. CDR3 DNA sequence: TGTGCCAGCAGCTTCCCGACAGGCTACACTGAAGCTTTCTTT.